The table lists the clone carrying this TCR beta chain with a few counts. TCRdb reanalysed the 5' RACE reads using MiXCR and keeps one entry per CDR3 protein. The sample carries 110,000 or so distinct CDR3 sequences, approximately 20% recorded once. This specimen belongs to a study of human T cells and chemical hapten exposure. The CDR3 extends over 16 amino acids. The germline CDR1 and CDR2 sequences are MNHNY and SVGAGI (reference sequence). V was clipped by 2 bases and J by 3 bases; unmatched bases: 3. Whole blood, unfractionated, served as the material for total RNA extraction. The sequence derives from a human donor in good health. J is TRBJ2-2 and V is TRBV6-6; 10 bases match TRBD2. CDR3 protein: CASSYRSGRDTGELFF. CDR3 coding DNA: TGTGCCAGCAGTTACCGGAGCGGGAGGGACACCGGGGAGCTGTTTTTT.